This is a list of T cell receptor beta chains from one sample in a study of follicular helper T cells after annual influenza vaccination. Libraries were prepared by immunoSEQ multiplex PCR; TCRdb keeps only in-frame clonotypes and omits some of them. This sample has about 7,800 clones, with 83% found just once. The starting material was CXCR5+ CD38- circulating T follicular helper cells from blood, obtained 7 days after influenza vaccination. The receptors derive from an adult who received the influenza vaccine. CDR3s include the opening cysteine and the closing phenylalanine or tryptophan.

cdr3_aa | v_call
CASSPPGLAGGSSYEQYF | TRBV7-8
CASSLDPERTQYF | TRBV11-1
CARGGGQGWNEQFF | TRBV30
CASSEAGRGTDTQYF | TRBV2
CASSLESGTVYF | TRBV7-3
CASSPFGNEQFF | TRBV5-8
CASSWGSDTEAFF | TRBV6-1
CASNLGGPGETQYF | TRBV7-9
CASSPKGTSGGPTQETQYF | TRBV18
CASSPDTLSGNTIYF | TRBV18
CASSLLGGAGYEQYF | TRBV7-9
CASNQVGPRGYF | TRBV2
CSVGRDRSVTDTQYF | TRBV29-1
CASSTRLRVREEKLFF | TRBV28
CASSRQDYGYTF | TRBV11-2
CASSEHGRRGGNEQYF | TRBV6-1
CASSVGPEGAGELFF | TRBV9
CASSPPMTGADTQYF | TRBV18
CASSQRQTKVNEQFF | TRBV4-1
CASSLIRDGFWGNQPQHF | TRBV28
CASRTGTSGGIGTDTQYF | TRBV5-4
CASSPQGLSWNEQYF | TRBV7-2
CASSLAPGQGQETQYF | TRBV7-9
CASSQDGQYTGELFF | TRBV4-3
CASSYGQNYGYTF | TRBV7-9
CASSSRSGANTEAFF | TRBV5-1
CASSWAAVSSGNTIYF | TRBV28
CSARDRGHGYTF | TRBV29-1
CASRTSAGEQFF | TRBV28
CASSFSLGVQETQYF | TRBV5-6
CASSPPGQGFVGELFF | TRBV27
CASSSDLARAKNIQYF | TRBV7-9
CASSLGVGNEQFF | TRBV5-1
CASSLSGTTSTGELFF | TRBV7-8
CASREGQGRMQPQHF | TRBV19
CASSSPSGRDTQYF | TRBV27
CASSLDRSLGYTF | TRBV5-4
CASSLVHSNTEAFF | TRBV5-6
CASSFVRGGTDTQYF | TRBV5-8
CASSLQLGELFF | TRBV7-3
CASSQVVVLGPGELFF | TRBV14
CASSPQGAGGYTF | TRBV5-1
CATSNPTNTGELFF | TRBV15
CASSFQRGGEGTQYF | TRBV7-2
CASSQGTDNEQFF | TRBV14
CASSSPGGERVSYEQYF | TRBV5-5
CASRSSRGANTEAFF | TRBV27